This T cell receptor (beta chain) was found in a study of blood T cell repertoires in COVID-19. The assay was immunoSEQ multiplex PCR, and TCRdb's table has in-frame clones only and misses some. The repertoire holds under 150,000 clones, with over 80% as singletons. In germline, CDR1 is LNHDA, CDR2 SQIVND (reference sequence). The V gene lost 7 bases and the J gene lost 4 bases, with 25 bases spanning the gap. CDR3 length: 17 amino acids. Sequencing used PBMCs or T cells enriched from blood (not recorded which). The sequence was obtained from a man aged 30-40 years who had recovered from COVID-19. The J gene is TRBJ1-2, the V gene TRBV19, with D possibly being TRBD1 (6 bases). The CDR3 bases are TGTGCCAGTACCTCTGGCCAAGGGGGGGCCGGCGGCTATGGCTACACCTTC. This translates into CASTSGQGGAGGYGYTF.